Sequencing of this T cell receptor beta chain was carried out in a study of T cell responses to AZD1222 COVID-19 vaccine. Study findings and constraints: The donors showed a predominance of white British ancestry and of females, with possible underestimation of clonal diversity.

This table comes from immunoSEQ multiplex PCR, and its TCRdb copy is limited to in-frame clones, with some not included. The profile shows over 50,000 clones, 84% of them singletons. This clone was counted only a few times. Its specificity is not known. Germline loops: CDR1 KGHSH, CDR2 LQKENI. Trimming took 2 bases from V and 3 from J, leaving 8 bases between them. This CDR3 comprises 14 residues. This chain connects TRBV18 to TRBJ1-5; perhaps TRBD1 as D (5 bases). The input for sequencing was peripheral blood, taken on day 0 of AZD1222 vaccination. The TCR sequence derives from an adult in good health. The DNA of the CDR3 is TGTGCCAGCTCACCAGGGGGGGTCAATCAGCCCCAGCATTTT. Residues: CASSPGGVNQPQHF.